The clone carrying this TCR beta chain was recorded many times. Its specificity is not known. V dropped 5 bases and J dropped 3; count of bases not matched to a gene: 8. The germline gives CDR1 PRHDT, CDR2 FYEKMQ (reference sequence). The CDR3 sequence is 15 residues long. This record belongs to a study of T cells in Graves' hyperthyroidism and ophthalmopathy. The study, taken as a whole, reports: Most clonotypes that expanded in the thyroid above 0.001 also showed up in blood.

The CDR3 regions of TCR beta were amplified from RNA transcripts. The primer set for the first-round RT-PCR of the TCR CDR3 was HTBI. One entry per CDR3 protein, called by TCRdb with MiXCR from the multiplex PCR reads. The sample shows fewer than 400,000 distinct CDR3 sequences, 15% to 18% of them seen only once. The sample was blood. This chain joins TRBV13 and TRBJ2-7, with 9 nucleotides matching TRBD1. The sequence derives from a woman under 30 with Graves' hyperthyroidism that later progressed to Graves' ophthalmopathy. The CDR3 coding sequence is TGTGCCAGCAGCCCAGGGACAGGGAAACTCTACGAGCAGTACTTC. It encodes CASSPGTGKLYEQYF.